A single sample is the source of the 21 T cell receptor beta chains below, sequenced in a study of cytomegalovirus exposure and HLA in healthy donors (dated by TCRdb to 2016 to 2017). The library was made by the immunoSEQ multiplex PCR assay. For the multiplex PCR, a mixture combining 60 forward primers for TCR Vbeta segments and 13 reverse primers for TCR Jbeta segments was used. Imported from immuneACCESS, the table was reduced by TCRdb to in-frame sequences with V and J called. These copies leave out some clones; in studies compared against another copy, an unresolved V gene accounts for under half, and the cause of the remainder is not known. The sample table contains about 150,000 clones; only one count was recorded for 65% to 80% of them. Of the sample, 3% to 3.5% falls within the top ten clones. Sequenced material: PBMCs. These receptors were collected from a man between 35 and 55 years old in good health and CMV-seronegative.

The chain is built from TRBV4-3 and TRBJ1-2, with D hard to call. Looked up from germline, CDR1 is LGHNA and CDR2 is YSLEER. This CDR3 is built from 17 residues. Trimming took 0 bases from V and 0 from J, leaving 14 bases between them. CDR3 coding DNA: TGCGCCAGCAGCCAAGATGATTTAACAGACACTAACTATGGCTACACCTTC. Its protein product is CASSQDDLTDTNYGYTF.

This sequence joins TRBV4-3 and TRBJ1-6; D perhaps matches TRBD1 (5 bases). This CDR3 is built from 14 residues. Deletions cut 1 base from V and 8 bases from J, with 9 bases between. Germline lookup yields CDR1 LGHNA and CDR2 YSLEER. This CDR3 reads CASSQVGRDSPLHF. Here the CDR3 DNA reads TGCGCCAGCAGCCAAGTTGGCAGGGATTCACCCCTCCACTTT.

The chain combines TRBV2 with TRBJ2-1; 12 positions agree with TRBD2. The CDR3 sequence is 16 residues long. Germline-derived CDR1 and CDR2 are SNHLY and FYNNEI. The V segment lost 6 bases and the J segment 5 bases; nucleotides outside the gene matches: 8. In DNA form, the CDR3 reads TGTGCCAGCAGGAGGACTAGCGGGATCTCTGACAATGAGCAGTTCTTC. It codes for CASRRTSGISDNEQFF.

The chain joins TRBV5-1 to TRBJ2-1; 9 bases align to TRBD2. The V segment lost 7 bases and the J segment 8 bases; nucleotides outside the gene matches: 10. Germline-derived CDR1 and CDR2 are SGHRS and YFSETQ. CDR3 length: 14 residues. This chain's CDR3 is CASPLAGLGDEQFF. The DNA for the CDR3 is TGCGCCAGCCCTCTAGCGGGGCTGGGGGATGAGCAGTTCTTC.

This clone was counted between two and nine times. This sequence joins TRBV25-1 and TRBJ2-3, with 8 bases matching TRBD1. CDR3 length: 15 residues. The germline V gene encodes CDR1 MGHDK and CDR2 SYGVNS. V dropped 3 bases and J dropped 3; count of bases not matched to a gene: 5. CDR3 in amino acids: CASSDPTGGTDTQYF. CDR3 DNA: TGTGCCAGCAGTGACCCCACAGGGGGGACAGATACGCAGTATTTT.

The genes are TRBV7-8 and TRBJ2-1; TRBD2 agrees at 9 bases. With V trimmed by 1 base and J by 4 bases, 8 bases remained unmatched. Germline loops: CDR1 SGHVS, CDR2 FQNEAQ. CDR3 length: 17 residues. CDR3 amino acids: CASSLVGGGVGYNEQFF. For the CDR3, the DNA is TGTGCCAGCAGCTTAGTAGGCGGGGGGGTCGGATACAATGAGCAGTTCTTC.

This clone was seen more than once but under ten times. The chain is built from TRBV5-1 and TRBJ1-6, with TRBD1 identical over 8 bases. The J segment lost 9 bases and the V segment lost 4 bases, leaving 6 bases of the junction unmatched. Germline V CDR1 and CDR2: SGHRS, YFSETQ. The length of the CDR3 is 14 residues. The CDR3 sequence: CASSGGQGASPLHF. In DNA form, the CDR3 reads TGCGCCAGCAGCGGGGGGCAGGGGGCTTCACCCCTCCACTTT.

The chain is built from TRBV7-8 and TRBJ1-5; D is possibly TRBD1 (5 bases). CDR1 is SGHVS, CDR2 FQNEAQ, per germline. There are 13 residues in the CDR3. The V gene lost 8 bases and the J gene lost 6 bases, with 14 bases spanning the gap. CDR3 protein: CASSPRRGQPQHF. The CDR3 DNA sequence: TGTGCCAGCTCCCCCCGAAGGGGTCAGCCCCAGCATTTT. Variable domain in full (rest from reference TRBV7-8 and TRBJ1-5): GAGVSQSPRYKVAKRGQDVALRCDPISGHVSLFWYQQALGQGPEFLTYFQNEAQLDKSGLPSDRFFAERPEGSVSTLKIQRTQQEDSAVYLCASSPRRGQPQHFGDGTRLSIL.

V is TRBV5-1 and J is TRBJ1-5, with TRBD1 identical over 7 bases. The CDR3 extends over 16 amino acids. J was trimmed by 5 bases and V by 0 bases; bases with no gene match: 8. Per the germline V gene, CDR1 is SGHRS and CDR2 is YFSETQ. The CDR3 loop reads CASSLGPRDRDQPQHF. Here the CDR3 DNA reads TGCGCCAGCAGCTTGGGCCCCCGGGACAGAGATCAGCCCCAGCATTTT. Using reference TRBV5-1 and TRBJ1-5 for the parts outside the CDR3, the full variable domain is KAGVTQTPRYLIKTRGQQVTLSCSPISGHRSVSWYQQTPGQGLQFLFEYFSETQRNKGNFPGRFSGRQFSNSRSEMNVSTLELGDSALYLCASSLGPRDRDQPQHFGDGTRLSIL.

This clone was seen once. This chain links TRBV19 with TRBJ2-7; 9 nucleotides align to TRBD1. The V gene end was trimmed by 6 bases and the J gene end by 4 bases; junction bases not matched to a gene: 10. CDR1 LNHDA and CDR2 SQIVND come from the germline V gene (reference sequence). The CDR3 consists of 15 residues. The DNA of the CDR3 is TGTGCCAGTAGGGAATCTGGGACAGGGAAGTACGAGCAGTACTTC. Amino acids: CASRESGTGKYEQYF.

V is TRBV6-1 and J is TRBJ2-7; D not resolved. Germline V gene sequence: CDR1 MNHNS, CDR2 SASEGT. V lost 2 bases and J 0 bases, leaving 5 bases between the germline ends. CDR3 length: 13 amino acids. As DNA, the CDR3 is TGTGCCAGCAGTGAAAGCTTCTCCTACGAGCAGTACTTC. As protein: CASSESFSYEQYF.

The chain employs TRBV7-7 and TRBJ2-2; perhaps TRBD2 as D (6 bases). The CDR3 runs to 14 residues. CDR1 is SSHAT and CDR2 is FNYEAQ in the germline V gene (reference sequence). V lost 8 bases and J 0 bases, leaving 10 bases between the germline ends. The CDR3 region has the DNA TGTGCCAGCCGGAGGGCTCCGAACACCGGGGAGCTGTTTTTT. The encoded protein is CASRRAPNTGELFF. Full variable domain (remainder filled in from reference TRBV7-7 and TRBJ2-2): GAGVSQSPRYKVTKRGQDVTLRCDPISSHATLYWYQQALGQGPEFLTYFNYEAQPDKSGLPSDRFSAERPEGSISTLTIQRTEQRDSAMYRCASRRAPNTGELFFGEGSRLTVL.

This clone was recorded only once. The V call is TRBV30, the J call TRBJ2-1; 9 bases are shared with TRBD2. This CDR3 is 18 amino acids long. V trimming: 3 bases; J trimming: 3 bases; junction bases outside the gene matches: 15. The V gene's germline CDR1 is GTSNPN and CDR2 SVGIG (reference sequence). The CDR3: CAWSGLAGTYLVYNEQFF. The CDR3 DNA sequence: TGTGCCTGGAGCGGGCTAGCGGGGACTTACCTTGTCTACAATGAGCAGTTCTTC.

The chain couples TRBV6-5 to TRBJ2-3, with D possibly being TRBD1 (6 bases). Per the germline V gene, CDR1 is MNHEY and CDR2 is SVGAGI. CDR3 length equals 14 residues. Trimming cost V 6 bases and J 2 bases, with 12 bases left between them. The CDR3 region is CASRHDRYTDTQYF. DNA of the CDR3: TGTGCCAGCAGACACGACAGGTACACAGATACGCAGTATTTT.

CDR3 nucleotides: TGTGCCACCACAGGGTGGGGGACCTACGAGCAGTACTTC. Protein product: CATTGWGTYEQYF. This chain links TRBV28 with TRBJ2-7, with D possibly being TRBD1 (6 bases). Per germline, CDR1 MDHEN and CDR2 SYDVKM. This CDR3 has 13 amino acids. The V end lost 10 bases, the J end lost 2 bases, and 15 bases lay between the germline ends.

This chain links TRBV4-3 with TRBJ1-5; 7 bases map to TRBD1. This CDR3 contains 16 residues. CDR1 is LGHNA and CDR2 is YSLEER in the germline V gene. Germline trimming cut 0 bases from V and 2 bases from J; bases unmatched to any gene: 4. CDR3 in DNA: TGCGCCAGCAGCCAAGATGCCAGGGGGGGCAATCAGCCCCAGCATTTT. Translation gives CASSQDARGGNQPQHF.

The J gene is TRBJ2-1, the V gene TRBV29-1, with TRBD2 matching 9 bases. The CDR3 is made up of 15 amino acids. V lost 0 bases, J lost 8 bases, and 8 bases stayed unmatched. The germline CDR1 and CDR2 sequences are SQVTM and ANQGSEA. CDR3 DNA sequence: TGCAGCGTTGAAGATCGCGGGAGGGCCTCCGATGAGCAGTTCTTC. Protein: CSVEDRGRASDEQFF.

This chain joins TRBV11-1 and TRBJ1-2; 7 bases align to TRBD1. Germline CDR1 and CDR2: SGHAT and FQDESV (reference sequence). V was pared by 2 bases and J by 2 bases, with 8 bases of the junction left unmatched. CDR3 size: 16 residues. The CDR3 reads CASSLYEGATNYGYTF. The DNA of the CDR3 is TGTGCCAGCAGCTTATACGAGGGGGCGACCAACTATGGCTACACCTTC.

V usage is TRBV7-2 and J usage is TRBJ1-5; no definite D call. The CDR3 contains 13 residues. The V gene lost 1 base and the J gene lost 4 bases, with 5 bases spanning the gap. Germline loops: CDR1 SGHTA, CDR2 FQGNSA. In DNA, the CDR3 is TGTGCCAGCAGCTTAGGAGAAAATCAGCCCCAGCATTTT. Amino acids: CASSLGENQPQHF.

This rearrangement joins TRBV19 to TRBJ1-2; tentatively, D is TRBD1 (5 bases). CDR1 is LNHDA, CDR2 SQIVND, per germline (reference sequence). Between the trimmed V and J ends, which lost 3 bases and 2 bases, there was a span of 10 bases. This CDR3 contains 14 residues. In nucleotides, the CDR3 is TGTGCCAGTAGTATCGTCGGGGGAAACTATGGCTACACCTTC. This sequence encodes CASSIVGGNYGYTF.

The CDR3 loop is CASSLATGGGEQYF. The CDR3 DNA reads as TGTGCCAGCAGTCTCGCGACAGGGGGCGGCGAGCAGTACTTC. The chain has TRBV7-2 and TRBJ2-7, with TRBD1 matching 10 bases. The CDR3 contains 14 residues. The V gene end was trimmed by 6 bases and the J gene end by 6 bases; junction bases not matched to a gene: 8. Germline-derived CDR1 and CDR2 are SGHTA and FQGNSA.